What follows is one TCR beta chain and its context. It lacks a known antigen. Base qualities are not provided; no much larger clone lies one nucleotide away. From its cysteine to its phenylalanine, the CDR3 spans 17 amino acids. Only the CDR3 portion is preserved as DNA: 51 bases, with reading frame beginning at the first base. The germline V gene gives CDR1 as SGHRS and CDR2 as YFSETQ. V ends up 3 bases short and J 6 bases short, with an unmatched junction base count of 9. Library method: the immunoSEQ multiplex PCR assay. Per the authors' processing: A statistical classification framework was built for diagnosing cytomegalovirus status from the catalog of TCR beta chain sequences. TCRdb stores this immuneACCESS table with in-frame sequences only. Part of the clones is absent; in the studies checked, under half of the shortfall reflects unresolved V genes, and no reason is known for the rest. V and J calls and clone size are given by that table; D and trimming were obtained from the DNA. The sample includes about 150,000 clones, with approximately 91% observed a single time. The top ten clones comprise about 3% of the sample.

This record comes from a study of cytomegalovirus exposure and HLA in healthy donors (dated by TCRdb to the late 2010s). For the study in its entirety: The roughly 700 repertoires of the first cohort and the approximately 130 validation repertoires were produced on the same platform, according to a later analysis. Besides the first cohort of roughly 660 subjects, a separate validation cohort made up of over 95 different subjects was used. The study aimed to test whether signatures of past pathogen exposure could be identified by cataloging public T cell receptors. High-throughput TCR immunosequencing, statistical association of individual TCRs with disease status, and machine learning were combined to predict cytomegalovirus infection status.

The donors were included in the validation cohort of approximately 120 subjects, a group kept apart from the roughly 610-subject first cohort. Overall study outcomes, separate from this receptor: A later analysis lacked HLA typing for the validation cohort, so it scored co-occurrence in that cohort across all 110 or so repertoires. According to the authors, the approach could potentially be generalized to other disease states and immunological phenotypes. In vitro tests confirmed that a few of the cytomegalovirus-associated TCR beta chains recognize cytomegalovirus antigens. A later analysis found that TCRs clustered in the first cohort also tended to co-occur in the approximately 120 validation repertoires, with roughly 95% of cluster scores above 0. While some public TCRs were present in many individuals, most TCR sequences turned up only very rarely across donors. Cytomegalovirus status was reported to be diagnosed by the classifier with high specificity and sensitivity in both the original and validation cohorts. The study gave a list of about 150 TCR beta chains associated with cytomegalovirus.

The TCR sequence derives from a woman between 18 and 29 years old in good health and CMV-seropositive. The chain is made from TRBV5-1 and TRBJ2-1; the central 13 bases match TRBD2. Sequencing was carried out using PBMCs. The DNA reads TGCGCCAGCAGCTCGACCGGGACTAGCGGGGCAACCAATGAGCAGTTCTTC. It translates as CASSSTGTSGATNEQFF.